The rows below give T cell receptor beta chains drawn from one sample of a study of blood T cell repertoires in COVID-19. Generated by immunoSEQ multiplex PCR, the TCRdb table keeps only in-frame clones and is missing some. The sample gives 130,000 to 150,000 clones, 81% of which show up once; 8.2% is in the top ten. Sequenced material: peripheral blood. These TCRs come from a human donor in a cohort sampled during active COVID-19. Both conserved end residues are part of each CDR3. Each record gives: CDR3 protein, J gene, V gene, clone size. The listing skips clone size in some rows; elsewhere it reads once, few, many or a size class.

cdr3_aa: CSVVAQGEETQYF
j_call: TRBJ2-5
v_call: TRBV29-1
clone_size: once

cdr3_aa: CASSLDGGVTYEQYF
j_call: TRBJ2-7
v_call: TRBV7-9
clone_size: few

cdr3_aa: CASSTQIAGLVTNNEQFF
j_call: TRBJ2-1
v_call: TRBV3-1/TRBV3-2
clone_size: few

cdr3_aa: CASQQSSYEQYF
j_call: TRBJ2-7
v_call: TRBV6-5
clone_size: once

cdr3_aa: CASSPPDTAFQPQHF
j_call: TRBJ1-5
v_call: TRBV18
clone_size: few

cdr3_aa: CASLAGVYEQYF
j_call: TRBJ2-7
v_call: TRBV6-5
clone_size: -

cdr3_aa: CASSVLTNTGELFF
j_call: TRBJ2-2
v_call: TRBV3-1/TRBV3-2
clone_size: once

cdr3_aa: CASGGMEASNTGELFF
j_call: TRBJ2-2
v_call: TRBV28
clone_size: -

cdr3_aa: CASSGHSYQPQHF
j_call: TRBJ1-5
v_call: TRBV7-2
clone_size: once

cdr3_aa: CASSPGQGSGELFF
j_call: TRBJ2-2
v_call: TRBV7-3
clone_size: -

cdr3_aa: CASSQVDFIPGQGYEQYF
j_call: TRBJ2-7
v_call: TRBV4-1
clone_size: many

cdr3_aa: CASSLEGQGAIAYEQYF
j_call: TRBJ2-7
v_call: TRBV27
clone_size: -

cdr3_aa: CASSLGGSRSYEQYF
j_call: TRBJ2-7
v_call: TRBV5-4
clone_size: -

cdr3_aa: CASSWKQGTNEKLFF
j_call: TRBJ1-4
v_call: TRBV5-4
clone_size: -

cdr3_aa: CASTTSSGGVYGYTF
j_call: TRBJ1-2
v_call: TRBV28
clone_size: -

cdr3_aa: CASSPAGTLSYEQYF
j_call: TRBJ2-7
v_call: TRBV7-2
clone_size: -

cdr3_aa: CATSGGNYEQYF
j_call: TRBJ2-7
v_call: TRBV5-4
clone_size: once

cdr3_aa: CATRLAGAYEQYF
j_call: TRBJ2-7
v_call: TRBV19
clone_size: -

cdr3_aa: CASSPGTGAYEQYF
j_call: TRBJ2-7
v_call: TRBV11-2
clone_size: -

cdr3_aa: CASSLGGVTSGMSEQYF
j_call: TRBJ2-7
v_call: TRBV5-1
clone_size: -

cdr3_aa: CASSATPRSGRFVYEQYF
j_call: TRBJ2-7
v_call: TRBV6-2/TRBV6-3
clone_size: -

cdr3_aa: CASSLDKGTTIYEQYF
j_call: TRBJ2-7
v_call: TRBV5-1
clone_size: -

cdr3_aa: CASSSSGRASEQYF
j_call: TRBJ2-7
v_call: TRBV5-1
clone_size: few

cdr3_aa: CASEWDRGYNEQFF
j_call: TRBJ2-1
v_call: TRBV6-5
clone_size: -

cdr3_aa: CASSLKDRIGYEQYF
j_call: TRBJ2-7
v_call: TRBV5-4
clone_size: -

cdr3_aa: CASSLRRVIGETQYF
j_call: TRBJ2-5
v_call: TRBV7-8
clone_size: -

cdr3_aa: CASSLTPRPAPYEQYF
j_call: TRBJ2-7
v_call: TRBV19
clone_size: -

cdr3_aa: CATSRDLLAGEASQYF
j_call: TRBJ2-3
v_call: TRBV15
clone_size: -

cdr3_aa: CASSLFLAGSYEQYF
j_call: TRBJ2-7
v_call: TRBV28
clone_size: -

cdr3_aa: CAISTGQGAVRGQYF
j_call: TRBJ2-7
v_call: TRBV10-3
clone_size: -

cdr3_aa: CASSPLQGSGELFF
j_call: TRBJ2-2
v_call: TRBV18
clone_size: -

cdr3_aa: CASSSREGHCEQFF
j_call: TRBJ2-1
v_call: TRBV6-6
clone_size: -

cdr3_aa: CASSPLRESDTQYF
j_call: TRBJ2-3
v_call: TRBV7-3
clone_size: -

cdr3_aa: CASNPGYRTEAFF
j_call: TRBJ1-1
v_call: TRBV28
clone_size: -

cdr3_aa: CASSLDRTNYGYTF
j_call: TRBJ1-2
v_call: TRBV5-1
clone_size: -

cdr3_aa: CASSPGLAGTTDTQYF
j_call: TRBJ2-3
v_call: TRBV18
clone_size: -

cdr3_aa: CASSPLGRKPGTRSYEQYF
j_call: TRBJ2-7
v_call: TRBV11-2
clone_size: -

cdr3_aa: CASTPSGSAGPNEKLFF
j_call: TRBJ1-4
v_call: TRBV9
clone_size: -

cdr3_aa: CASSKDSSGANVLTF
j_call: TRBJ2-6
v_call: TRBV5-4
clone_size: -

cdr3_aa: CASSPRSGRAYNEQFF
j_call: TRBJ2-1
v_call: TRBV7-2
clone_size: -

cdr3_aa: CASSLSIGQFNEQFF
j_call: TRBJ2-1
v_call: TRBV5-1
clone_size: -

cdr3_aa: CAISELAGDEQYF
j_call: TRBJ2-7
v_call: TRBV10-3
clone_size: few

cdr3_aa: CASSLFRGSAAYEQYF
j_call: TRBJ2-7
v_call: TRBV7-2
clone_size: -

cdr3_aa: CASSPFDSPYEQYF
j_call: TRBJ2-7
v_call: TRBV18
clone_size: -

cdr3_aa: CASSTLKKTGLGTDTQYF
j_call: TRBJ2-3
v_call: TRBV19
clone_size: -

cdr3_aa: CASSLVSGRDNEQFF
j_call: TRBJ2-1
v_call: TRBV7-2
clone_size: -

cdr3_aa: CASGGLNTGELFF
j_call: TRBJ2-2
v_call: TRBV28
clone_size: -

cdr3_aa: CASGTGANVLTF
j_call: TRBJ2-6
v_call: TRBV7-2
clone_size: -

cdr3_aa: CSVAQTSGGDTQYF
j_call: TRBJ2-3
v_call: TRBV29-1
clone_size: -

cdr3_aa: CASSPGITNEKLFF
j_call: TRBJ1-4
v_call: TRBV18
clone_size: -

cdr3_aa: CASSLSPGLGPGTEAFF
j_call: TRBJ1-1
v_call: TRBV27
clone_size: -

cdr3_aa: CASSQQGTAFF
j_call: TRBJ1-1
v_call: TRBV12-3/TRBV12-4
clone_size: -

cdr3_aa: CASSQDYFRVYEQYF
j_call: TRBJ2-7
v_call: TRBV4-3
clone_size: -

cdr3_aa: CASSIGTVPLAFF
j_call: TRBJ1-1
v_call: TRBV19
clone_size: many

cdr3_aa: CATSVGSSYEQYF
j_call: TRBJ2-7
v_call: TRBV24-1
clone_size: -

cdr3_aa: CASSSVALVGDTQYF
j_call: TRBJ2-3
v_call: TRBV5-4
clone_size: -

cdr3_aa: CASRDRSFYGYTF
j_call: TRBJ1-2
v_call: TRBV19
clone_size: -

cdr3_aa: CSASRSPYEQYF
j_call: TRBJ2-7
v_call: TRBV20-1
clone_size: once

cdr3_aa: CASTLIGARWTNYGYTF
j_call: TRBJ1-2
v_call: TRBV19
clone_size: -

cdr3_aa: CASRDRAETQYF
j_call: TRBJ2-5
v_call: TRBV7-2
clone_size: few